This is a list of T cell receptor beta chains from one sample in a study of blood T cell repertoires in COVID-19. Produced via immunoSEQ multiplex PCR; TCRdb's table is partial and in-frame only. Found here are hundreds of thousands of clones, roughly nine tenths of them singletons; the top ten hold roughly 2.6%. The sequenced material came from PBMCs or T cells enriched from blood (not recorded which). These TCRs come from a man aged 55 to 69 who had recovered from COVID-19. Each CDR3 is given with its conserved first and last residue. Fields, in order: J gene, D gene, V gene, clone size, CDR3 DNA, CDR3 protein. The D gene is left open where the match is weak. Clone size is stated in some rows and not others, as once, few, many or a class when expanded.

J: TRBJ2-1
D: NA
V: TRBV11-3
size: NA
DNA: TGTGCCAGCAGCTTGGTGGGCCCAAATGAGCAGTTCTTC
CDR3: CASSLVGPNEQFF

J: TRBJ2-5
D: NA
V: TRBV15
size: NA
DNA: TGTGCCACCAGCAGAGAAAGGGGATGGTCAGAGACCCAGTACTTC
CDR3: CATSRERGWSETQYF

J: TRBJ1-5
D: NA
V: TRBV19
size: once
DNA: TGTGCCAGTGGAATGGACAGAGATTATAGCAATCAGCCCCAGCATTTT
CDR3: CASGMDRDYSNQPQHF

J: TRBJ2-6
D: NA
V: TRBV5-4
size: NA
DNA: TGTGCCAGCAGCTGGCAGGGTACTGGGGCCAACGTCCTGACTTTC
CDR3: CASSWQGTGANVLTF

J: TRBJ1-3
D: NA
V: TRBV4-3
size: few
DNA: TGCGCCAGCAGCCAAGTAGGAAACACCATATATTTT
CDR3: CASSQVGNTIYF

J: TRBJ2-2
D: TRBD2
V: TRBV18
size: NA
DNA: TGTGCCAGCACCGCCGGGACTACTCCGGTGGTAGGGGAGCTGTTTTTT
CDR3: CASTAGTTPVVGELFF

J: TRBJ2-3
D: TRBD1
V: TRBV11-1
size: NA
DNA: TGTGCCAGCAGCCTAGGACAGGGGGGCACAGATACGCAGTATTTT
CDR3: CASSLGQGGTDTQYF

J: TRBJ2-7
D: NA
V: TRBV13
size: once
DNA: TGTGCCAGCAGAACCTCTCGGACAGCCACCTACGAGCAGTACTTC
CDR3: CASRTSRTATYEQYF

J: TRBJ1-5
D: NA
V: TRBV6-6
size: NA
DNA: TGTGCCAGCAGACCCGGGGGGGGAAATAATCAGCCCCAGCATTTT
CDR3: CASRPGGGNNQPQHF

J: TRBJ2-7
D: NA
V: TRBV2
size: few
DNA: TGTGCCAGCAGCCCCCAGGACAGTCAATCCTACGAGCAGTACTTC
CDR3: CASSPQDSQSYEQYF

J: TRBJ1-4
D: TRBD1
V: TRBV19
size: NA
DNA: TGTGCCAGTCACGACAGGGGCGGAACTAATGAAAAACTGTTTTTT
CDR3: CASHDRGGTNEKLFF

J: TRBJ1-1
D: TRBD1
V: TRBV19
size: NA
DNA: TGTGCCAGTAGTGCACGACAGGGGGTGAGGACTGAAGCTTTCTTT
CDR3: CASSARQGVRTEAFF

J: TRBJ2-7
D: TRBD2
V: TRBV5-5
size: NA
DNA: TGTGCCAGCAGCGAGGGAGGGGTCTACGAGCAGTACTTC
CDR3: CASSEGGVYEQYF

J: TRBJ1-1
D: NA
V: TRBV6-5
size: NA
DNA: TGTGCCAGCAGTCCAGGATCCCAAACTGAAGCTTTCTTT
CDR3: CASSPGSQTEAFF

J: TRBJ1-5
D: TRBD1
V: TRBV25-1
size: once
DNA: TGTGCCAGCAGTGAAACAGGGGGCTGGAGCAATCAGCCCCAGCATTTT
CDR3: CASSETGGWSNQPQHF

J: TRBJ1-1
D: TRBD1
V: TRBV9
size: NA
DNA: TGTGCCAGCAGCGGCCGGGACAGGGAAAACACTGAAGCTTTCTTT
CDR3: CASSGRDRENTEAFF

J: TRBJ2-2
D: TRBD2
V: TRBV6-5
size: NA
DNA: TGTGCCAGCAGTACTCTAGCGGGAGGCACCGGGGAGCTGTTTTTT
CDR3: CASSTLAGGTGELFF

J: TRBJ1-2
D: TRBD1
V: TRBV19
size: NA
DNA: TGTGCCAGTAGTATGGGACAGGGGGGTTTCGGCTACACCTTC
CDR3: CASSMGQGGFGYTF

J: TRBJ2-2
D: TRBD1
V: TRBV5-1
size: NA
DNA: TGCGCCAGCAGCCGGACAGGGGAAGCCGGGGAGCTGTTTTTT
CDR3: CASSRTGEAGELFF

J: TRBJ2-1
D: TRBD1
V: TRBV2
size: NA
DNA: TGTGCCAGCGACAGGGTGGATGAGCAGTTCTTC
CDR3: CASDRVDEQFF

J: TRBJ1-2
D: NA
V: TRBV18
size: NA
DNA: TGTGCCAGCTCACCAGGAGCTGAGGGCCTCTATGGCTACACCTTC
CDR3: CASSPGAEGLYGYTF

J: TRBJ1-2
D: NA
V: TRBV18
size: NA
DNA: TGTGCCAGCTCACCCGGCTATGGCTACACCTTC
CDR3: CASSPGYGYTF

J: TRBJ1-2
D: NA
V: TRBV11-2
size: NA
DNA: TGTGCCAGCAGCGCAGGATCAACGGGGTATGGCTACACCTTC
CDR3: CASSAGSTGYGYTF

J: TRBJ2-1
D: NA
V: TRBV19
size: NA
DNA: TGTGCCAGTAGTACTCTCCCCAATGAGCAGTTCTTC
CDR3: CASSTLPNEQFF

J: TRBJ1-2
D: TRBD1
V: TRBV10-3
size: NA
DNA: TGTGCCATCAGTGAGTCCGGGACAGGGTATGGCTACACCTTC
CDR3: CAISESGTGYGYTF

J: TRBJ2-5
D: TRBD2
V: TRBV7-2
size: few
DNA: TGTGCCAGCAGCTTAGCTATACTAGCGGGGGTGGAGACCCAGTACTTC
CDR3: CASSLAILAGVETQYF

J: TRBJ1-1
D: NA
V: TRBV6-5
size: NA
DNA: TGTGCCAGCAGTTCCCTGGCTGCCACTGAAGCTTTCTTT
CDR3: CASSSLAATEAFF

J: TRBJ2-2
D: NA
V: TRBV5-1
size: NA
DNA: TGCGCCAGCAGCCCAGGGACCGGGGAGCTGTTTTTT
CDR3: CASSPGTGELFF

J: TRBJ2-5
D: TRBD2
V: TRBV13
size: NA
DNA: TGTGCCAGCAACCCCAGTGGCCCAGCGGGGGTACAAGAGACCCAGTACTTC
CDR3: CASNPSGPAGVQETQYF

J: TRBJ2-7
D: TRBD2
V: TRBV27
size: NA
DNA: TGTGCCAGCAGTTCAGGTAGCGGGGGGGTCTACGAGCAGTACTTC
CDR3: CASSSGSGGVYEQYF

J: TRBJ1-6
D: NA
V: TRBV6-2/TRBV6-3
size: NA
DNA: TGTGCCAGCAGTTACGGAGCGCTCGGTTCCCTCCCTTCGCACCTCCACTTT
CDR3: CASSYGALGSLPSHLHF

J: TRBJ2-3
D: TRBD2
V: TRBV10-1
size: NA
DNA: TGCGCCAGCAGCTCGGGACTAGTTGTAGATACGCAGTATTTT
CDR3: CASSSGLVVDTQYF

J: TRBJ1-5
D: NA
V: TRBV4-1
size: NA
DNA: TGCGCCAGCAGCCAAGGTGGGCGTAGCAATCAGCCCCAGCATTTT
CDR3: CASSQGGRSNQPQHF

J: TRBJ1-5
D: NA
V: TRBV6-6
size: NA
DNA: TGTGCCAGCAGTTACTCGGTTGGGCAGCGCAATCAGCCCCAGCATTTT
CDR3: CASSYSVGQRNQPQHF

J: TRBJ2-7
D: NA
V: TRBV19
size: NA
DNA: TGTGCCAGTAGTATATTCGGGGGGCCCCTCTACGAGCAGTACTTC
CDR3: CASSIFGGPLYEQYF